The sequence of this TCR beta chain was determined in a study of T cells in women clearing cervical HPV infection. Across the study: Case blood drawn at lesion detection; control blood after infection cleared.

Concerning this clone: The sequenced fragment ends 3 residues before the CDR3 boundary, so the rest is inferred from the germline J gene.

Assay: immunoSEQ multiplex PCR; the TCRdb copy retains only in-frame clones and omits some. In all, the sample yields about 22,000 clones. The CDR3 loop spans 14 amino acids. CDR1 is MRHNA, CDR2 SNTAGT, per germline. Trimming pared 0 bases from V and 1 base from J, leaving 5 bases between. V and J are TRBV6-4 and TRBJ2-3; D may be TRBD1 (5 bases). Sequencing used blood buffy coat. The source is a woman between 18 and 70 years old with a cervical HPV16 infection that either progressed to CIN3+ or cleared (not recorded which). The CDR3 loop reads CASSDSGGTDTQYF. CDR3 bases read: TGTGCCAGCAGTGACTCAGGGGGCACAGATACG.